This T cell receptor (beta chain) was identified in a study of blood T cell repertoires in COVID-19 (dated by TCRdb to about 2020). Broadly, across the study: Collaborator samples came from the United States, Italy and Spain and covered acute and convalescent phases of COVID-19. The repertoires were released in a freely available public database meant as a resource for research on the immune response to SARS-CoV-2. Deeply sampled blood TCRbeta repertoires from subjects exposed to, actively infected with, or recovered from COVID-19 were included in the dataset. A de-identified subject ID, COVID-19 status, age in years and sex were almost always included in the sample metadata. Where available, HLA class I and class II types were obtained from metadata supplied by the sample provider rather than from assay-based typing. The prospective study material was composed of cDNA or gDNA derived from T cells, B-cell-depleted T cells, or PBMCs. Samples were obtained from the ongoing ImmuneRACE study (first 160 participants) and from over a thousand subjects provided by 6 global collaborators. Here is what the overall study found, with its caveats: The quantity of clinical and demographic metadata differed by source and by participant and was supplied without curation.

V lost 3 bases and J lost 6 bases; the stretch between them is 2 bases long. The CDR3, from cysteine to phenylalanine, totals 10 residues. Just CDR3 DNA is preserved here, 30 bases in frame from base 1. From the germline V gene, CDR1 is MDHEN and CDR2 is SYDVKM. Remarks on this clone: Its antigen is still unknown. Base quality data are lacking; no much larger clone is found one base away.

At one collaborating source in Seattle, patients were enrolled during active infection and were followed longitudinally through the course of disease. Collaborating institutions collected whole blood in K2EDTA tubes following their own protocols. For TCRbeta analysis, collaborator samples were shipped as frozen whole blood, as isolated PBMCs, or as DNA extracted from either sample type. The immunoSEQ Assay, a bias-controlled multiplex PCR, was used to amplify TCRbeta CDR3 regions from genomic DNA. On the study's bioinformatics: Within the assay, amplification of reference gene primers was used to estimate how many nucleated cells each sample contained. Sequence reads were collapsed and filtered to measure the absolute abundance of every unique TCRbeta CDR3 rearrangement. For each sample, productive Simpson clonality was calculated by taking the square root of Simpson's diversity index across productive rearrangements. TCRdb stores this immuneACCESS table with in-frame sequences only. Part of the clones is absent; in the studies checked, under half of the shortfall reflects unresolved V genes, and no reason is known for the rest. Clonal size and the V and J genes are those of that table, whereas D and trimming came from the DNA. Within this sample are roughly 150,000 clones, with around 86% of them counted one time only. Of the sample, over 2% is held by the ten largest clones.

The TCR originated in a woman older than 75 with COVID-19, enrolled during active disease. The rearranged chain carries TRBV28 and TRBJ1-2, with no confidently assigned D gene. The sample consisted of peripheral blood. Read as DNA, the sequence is TGTGCCAGCAGTTTTAATGGCTACACCTTC. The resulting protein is CASSFNGYTF.